This T cell receptor beta chain was recovered during a study of blood T cell repertoires in COVID-19. Across the study: COVID-19 samples collected from the United States, Italy and Spain covered acute and convalescent phases.

How the authors handled the data: The authors estimated nucleated cell counts from reference gene primer amplification. Assay: immunoSEQ multiplex PCR; the TCRdb copy retains only in-frame clones and omits some. Clone size and the V and J calls come from that table; the DNA yielded D and trimming. The sample carries 95,000 to 130,000 clones, 75% to 95% recorded once. Germline-derived CDR1 and CDR2 are WSHSY and SAAADI. This CDR3 region has 15 residues. The V and J ends lost 6 bases and 3 bases, in that order; junction bases with no gene match: 6. The sequenced sample consisted of peripheral blood. This receptor was taken from a human donor with active COVID-19. The donor label of this sample is uncertain. The rearrangement joins TRBV10-2 to TRBJ2-7, with TRBD1 identical over 12 bases. The CDR3 bases are TGCGCCAGCAGGAACGGGACAGGGGGCAACTACGAGCAGTACTTC. Residues: CASRNGTGGNYEQYF.